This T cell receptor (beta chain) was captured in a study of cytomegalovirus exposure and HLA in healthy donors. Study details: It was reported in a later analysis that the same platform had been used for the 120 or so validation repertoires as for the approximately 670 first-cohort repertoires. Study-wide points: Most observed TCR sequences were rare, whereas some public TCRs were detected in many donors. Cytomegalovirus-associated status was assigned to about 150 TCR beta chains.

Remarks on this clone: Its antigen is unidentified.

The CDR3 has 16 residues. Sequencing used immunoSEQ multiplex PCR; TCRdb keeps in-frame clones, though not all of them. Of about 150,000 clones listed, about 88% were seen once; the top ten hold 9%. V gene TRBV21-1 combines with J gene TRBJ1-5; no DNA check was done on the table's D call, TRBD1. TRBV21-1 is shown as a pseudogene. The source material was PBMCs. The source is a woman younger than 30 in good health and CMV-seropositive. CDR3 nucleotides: TGTGCCAGCAGCAAAAAACAGGGGGTAAGCAATCAGCCCCAGCATTTT. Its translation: CASSKKQGVSNQPQHF.